The following is a T cell receptor beta chain sequence with its context. The antigen remains unidentified. The data were produced by immunoSEQ multiplex PCR, yet TCRdb's version contains in-frame clones alone and is incomplete. The sample yields approximately 30,000 clones, roughly 90% seen once. The germline V gene encodes CDR1 SGHAT and CDR2 FQNNGV. V gave up 3 bases and J gave up 2 bases, with 7 bases separating them. This CDR3 spans 13 amino acids. These data come from a study of T cell responses to AZD1222 COVID-19 vaccine. Findings of the study overall: Donors were largely white British and mainly female; clonal diversity was possibly underestimated. A rise in Spike-specific TCR breadth and depth followed two AZD1222 doses.

The rearrangement uses TRBV11-2 and TRBJ1-1; unclear D gene. The sample in question was peripheral blood, obtained 28 days after the second AZD1222 dose. This clonotype was sampled from an adult who received the AZD1222 COVID-19 vaccine. CDR3 sequence (DNA): TGTGCCAGCAGCTTTTCGGAAAACACTGAAGCTTTCTTT. This gives the protein CASSFSENTEAFF.